This T cell receptor (beta chain) originates from a study of blood T cell repertoires in COVID-19. Study at large: Specimens from acute and convalescent COVID-19 originated in the United States, Italy and Spain. The analysed material was cDNA or gDNA that came from T cells, B-cell-depleted T cells, or PBMCs.

Sequencing was performed with immunoSEQ multiplex PCR; in TCRdb, only in-frame clones are kept and a portion is missing. Among about 110,000 clones listed, roughly four fifths were seen once. The CDR3 totals 13 residues. V was trimmed by 0 bases and J by 8 bases, leaving 9 bases between them. Germline V CDR1 and CDR2: MNHEY, SVGAGI. This chain links TRBV6-5 with TRBJ2-3; no reliable D call. The origin of this receptor is a woman aged 60 to 75 with acute or convalescent COVID-19. Sequenced: peripheral blood. In nucleotides, the CDR3 is TGTGCCAGCAGTTACTCCCCCAGGTTTACGCAGTATTTT. Residues: CASSYSPRFTQYF.